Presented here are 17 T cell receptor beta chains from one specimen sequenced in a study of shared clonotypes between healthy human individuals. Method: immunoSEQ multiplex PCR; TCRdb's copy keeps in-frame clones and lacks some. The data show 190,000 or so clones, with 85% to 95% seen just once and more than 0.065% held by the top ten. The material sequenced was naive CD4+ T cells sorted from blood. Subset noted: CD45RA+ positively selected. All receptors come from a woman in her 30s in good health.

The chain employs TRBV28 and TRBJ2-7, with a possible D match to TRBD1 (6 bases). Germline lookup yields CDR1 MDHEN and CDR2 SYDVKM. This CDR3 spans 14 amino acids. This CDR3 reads CAHADRQNFYEQYF. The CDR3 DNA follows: TGTGCGCACGCTGACAGGCAAAACTTCTACGAGCAGTACTTC.

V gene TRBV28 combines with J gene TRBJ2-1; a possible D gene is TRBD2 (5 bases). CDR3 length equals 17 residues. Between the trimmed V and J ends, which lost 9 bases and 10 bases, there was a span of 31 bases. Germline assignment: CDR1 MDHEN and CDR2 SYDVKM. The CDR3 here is CASSLSGLANLSKEQFF. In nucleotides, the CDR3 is TGTGCCAGTTCCCTAAGTGGGCTAGCTAATTTATCAAAGGAGCAGTTCTTC.

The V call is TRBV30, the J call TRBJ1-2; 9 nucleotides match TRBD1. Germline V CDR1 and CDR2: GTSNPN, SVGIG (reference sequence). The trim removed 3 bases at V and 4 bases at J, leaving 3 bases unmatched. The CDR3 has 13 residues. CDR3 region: CAWRDRGLYGYTF. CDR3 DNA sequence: TGTGCCTGGAGGGACAGGGGCCTCTATGGCTACACCTTC.

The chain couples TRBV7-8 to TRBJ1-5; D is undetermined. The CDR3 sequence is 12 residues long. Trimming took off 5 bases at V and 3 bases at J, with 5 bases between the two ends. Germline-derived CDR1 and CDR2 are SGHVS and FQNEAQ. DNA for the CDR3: TGTGCCAGCAGCCTCCCCAATCAGCCCCAGCATTTT. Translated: CASSLPNQPQHF.

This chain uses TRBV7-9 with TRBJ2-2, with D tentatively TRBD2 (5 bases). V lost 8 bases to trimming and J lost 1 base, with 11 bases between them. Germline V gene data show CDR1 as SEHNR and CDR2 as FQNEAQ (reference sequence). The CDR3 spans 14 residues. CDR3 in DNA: TGTGCCAGCCGAGGGCCTCAGAACACCGGGGAGCTGTTTTTT. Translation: CASRGPQNTGELFF.

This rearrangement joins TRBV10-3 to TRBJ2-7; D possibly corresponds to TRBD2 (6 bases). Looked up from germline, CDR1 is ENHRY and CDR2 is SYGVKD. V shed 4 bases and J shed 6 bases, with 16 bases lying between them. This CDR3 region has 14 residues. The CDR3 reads CAISVSGGTREQYF. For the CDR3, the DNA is TGTGCCATCAGTGTGAGTGGCGGGACCCGCGAGCAGTACTTC.

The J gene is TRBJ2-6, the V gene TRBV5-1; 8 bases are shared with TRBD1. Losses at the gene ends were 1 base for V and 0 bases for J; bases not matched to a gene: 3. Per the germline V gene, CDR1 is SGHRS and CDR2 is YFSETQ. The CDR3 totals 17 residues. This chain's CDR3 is CASSLRTGSSGANVLTF. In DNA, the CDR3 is TGCGCCAGCAGCTTGAGGACAGGGAGCTCTGGGGCCAACGTCCTGACTTTC.

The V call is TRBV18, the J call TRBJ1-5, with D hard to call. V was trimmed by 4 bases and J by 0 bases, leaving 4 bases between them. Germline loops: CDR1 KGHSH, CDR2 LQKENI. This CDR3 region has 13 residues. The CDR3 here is CASSLHSNQPQHF. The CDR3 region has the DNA TGTGCCAGCTCACTACATAGCAATCAGCCCCAGCATTTT.

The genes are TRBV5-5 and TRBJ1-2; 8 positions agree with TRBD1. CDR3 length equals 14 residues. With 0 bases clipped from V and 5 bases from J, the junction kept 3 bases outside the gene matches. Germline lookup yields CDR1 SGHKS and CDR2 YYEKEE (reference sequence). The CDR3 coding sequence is TGTGCCAGCAGCTTGGGACAGGGGCCATATGGCTACACCTTC. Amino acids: CASSLGQGPYGYTF.

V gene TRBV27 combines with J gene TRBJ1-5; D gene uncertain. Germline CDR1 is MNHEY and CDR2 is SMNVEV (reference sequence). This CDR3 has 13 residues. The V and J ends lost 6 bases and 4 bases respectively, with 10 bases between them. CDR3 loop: CASSSPRNQPQHF. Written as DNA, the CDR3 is TGTGCCAGCAGCTCACCTCGGAATCAGCCCCAGCATTTT.

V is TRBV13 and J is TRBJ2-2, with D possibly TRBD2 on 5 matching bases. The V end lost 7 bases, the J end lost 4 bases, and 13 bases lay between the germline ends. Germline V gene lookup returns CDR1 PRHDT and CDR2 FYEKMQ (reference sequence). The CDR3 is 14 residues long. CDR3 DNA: TGTGCCAGCACCGGGTACGGGGTCACCGGGGAGCTGTTTTTT. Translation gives CASTGYGVTGELFF.

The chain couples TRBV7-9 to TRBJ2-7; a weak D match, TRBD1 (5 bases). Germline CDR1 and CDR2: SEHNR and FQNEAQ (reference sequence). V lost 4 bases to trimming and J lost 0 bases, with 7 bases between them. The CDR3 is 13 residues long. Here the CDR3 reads CASSSRGSYEQYF. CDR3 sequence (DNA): TGTGCCAGCAGCTCTAGGGGCTCCTACGAGCAGTACTTC.

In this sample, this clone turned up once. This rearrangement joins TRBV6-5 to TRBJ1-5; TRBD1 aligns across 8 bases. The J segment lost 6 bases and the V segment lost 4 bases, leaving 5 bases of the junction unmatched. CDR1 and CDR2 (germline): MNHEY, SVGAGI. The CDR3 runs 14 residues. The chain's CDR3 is CASSSDRGGQPQHF. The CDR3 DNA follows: TGTGCCAGCAGTTCCGACAGGGGAGGTCAGCCCCAGCATTTT.

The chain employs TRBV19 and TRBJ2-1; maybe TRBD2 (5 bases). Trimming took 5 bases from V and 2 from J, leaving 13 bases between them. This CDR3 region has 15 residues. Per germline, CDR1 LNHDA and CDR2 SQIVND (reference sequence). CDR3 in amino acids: CASSRGGQTYNEQFF. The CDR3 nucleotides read TGTGCCAGTAGTCGCGGAGGCCAAACCTACAATGAGCAGTTCTTC.

The CDR3: CASSLTGVSYEQYF. The CDR3, as DNA: TGTGCCAGCAGCTTGACCGGGGTATCCTACGAGCAGTACTTC. V and J are TRBV5-7 and TRBJ2-7, with TRBD2 as a possible D gene (5 bases). TRBV5-7 is an ORF, with its function uncertain. The CDR3 loop spans 14 amino acids. The V gene lost 1 base and the J gene lost 1 base, with 9 bases spanning the gap.

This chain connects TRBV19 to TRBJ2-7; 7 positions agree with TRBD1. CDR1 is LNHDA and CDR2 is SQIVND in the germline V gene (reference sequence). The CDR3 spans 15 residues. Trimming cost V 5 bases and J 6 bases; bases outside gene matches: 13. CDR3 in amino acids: CASSPDVDRAGEQYF. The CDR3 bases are TGTGCCAGTAGTCCGGACGTCGACAGGGCGGGCGAGCAGTACTTC.

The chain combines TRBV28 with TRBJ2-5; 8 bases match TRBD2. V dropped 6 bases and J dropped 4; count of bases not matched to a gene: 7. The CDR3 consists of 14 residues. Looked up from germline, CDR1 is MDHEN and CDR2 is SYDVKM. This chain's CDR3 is CASREREWVETQYF. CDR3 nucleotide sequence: TGTGCCAGCAGAGAGCGGGAGTGGGTAGAGACCCAGTACTTC.